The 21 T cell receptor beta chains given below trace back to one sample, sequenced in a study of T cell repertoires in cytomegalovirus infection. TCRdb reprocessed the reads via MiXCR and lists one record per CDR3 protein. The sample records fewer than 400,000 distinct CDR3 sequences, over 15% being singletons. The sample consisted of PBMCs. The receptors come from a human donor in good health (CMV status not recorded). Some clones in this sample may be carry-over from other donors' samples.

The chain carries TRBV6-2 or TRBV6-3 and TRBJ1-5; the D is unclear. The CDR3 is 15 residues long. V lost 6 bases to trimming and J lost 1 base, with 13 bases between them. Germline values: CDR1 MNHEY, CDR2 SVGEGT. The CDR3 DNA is TGTGCCAGCAGAACACGGACGAGGAGCAATCAGCCCCAGCATTTT. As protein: CASRTRTRSNQPQHF.

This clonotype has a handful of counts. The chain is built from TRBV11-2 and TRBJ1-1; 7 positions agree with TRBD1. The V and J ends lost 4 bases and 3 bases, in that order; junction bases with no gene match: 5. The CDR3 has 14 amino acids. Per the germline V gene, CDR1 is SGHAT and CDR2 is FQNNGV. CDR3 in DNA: TGTGCCAGCAGCTCATTAGACAGGGACACTGAAGCTTTCTTT. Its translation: CASSSLDRDTEAFF.

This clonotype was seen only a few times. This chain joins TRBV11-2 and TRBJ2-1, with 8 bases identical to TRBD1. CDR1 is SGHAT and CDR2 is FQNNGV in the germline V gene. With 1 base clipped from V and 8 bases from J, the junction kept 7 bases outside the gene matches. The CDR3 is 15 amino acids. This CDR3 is CASSLGQGARDEQFF. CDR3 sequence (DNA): TGTGCCAGCAGCTTAGGCCAGGGGGCGCGGGATGAGCAGTTCTTC.

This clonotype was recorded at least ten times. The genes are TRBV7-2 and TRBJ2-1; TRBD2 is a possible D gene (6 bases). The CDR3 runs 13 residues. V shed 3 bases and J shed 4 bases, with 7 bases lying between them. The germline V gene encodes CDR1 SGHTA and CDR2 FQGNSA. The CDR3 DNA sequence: TGTGCCAGCAGCTTCGGGACTTACAATGAGCAGTTCTTC. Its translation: CASSFGTYNEQFF.

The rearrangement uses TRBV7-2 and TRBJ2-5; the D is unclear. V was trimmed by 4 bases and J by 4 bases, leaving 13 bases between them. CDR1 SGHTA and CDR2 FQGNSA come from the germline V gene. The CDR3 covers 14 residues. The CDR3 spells CASSSNTGGETQYF. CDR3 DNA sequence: TGTGCCAGCAGCTCAAATACCGGTGGAGAGACCCAGTACTTC.

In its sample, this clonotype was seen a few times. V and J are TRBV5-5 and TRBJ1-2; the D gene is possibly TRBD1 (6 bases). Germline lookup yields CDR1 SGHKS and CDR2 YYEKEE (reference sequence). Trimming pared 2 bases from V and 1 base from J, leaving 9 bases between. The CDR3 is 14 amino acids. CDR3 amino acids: CASSFTGNNYGYTF. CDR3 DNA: TGTGCCAGCAGCTTTACAGGGAATAACTATGGCTACACCTTC.

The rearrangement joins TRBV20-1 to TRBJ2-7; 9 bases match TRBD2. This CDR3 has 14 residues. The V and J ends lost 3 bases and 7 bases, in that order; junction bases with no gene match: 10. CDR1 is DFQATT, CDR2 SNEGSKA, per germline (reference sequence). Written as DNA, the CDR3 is TGCAGTGCTAGGGGCGGGACTAGCTCTTCGGAGCAGTACTTC. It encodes CSARGGTSSSEQYF.

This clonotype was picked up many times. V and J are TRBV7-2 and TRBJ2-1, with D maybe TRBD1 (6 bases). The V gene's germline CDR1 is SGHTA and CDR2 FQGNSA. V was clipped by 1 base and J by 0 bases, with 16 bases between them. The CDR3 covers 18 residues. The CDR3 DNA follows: TGTGCCAGCAGCTTAGTGCTGGAAGGACAGAGCTCCTACAATGAGCAGTTCTTC. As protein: CASSLVLEGQSSYNEQFF.

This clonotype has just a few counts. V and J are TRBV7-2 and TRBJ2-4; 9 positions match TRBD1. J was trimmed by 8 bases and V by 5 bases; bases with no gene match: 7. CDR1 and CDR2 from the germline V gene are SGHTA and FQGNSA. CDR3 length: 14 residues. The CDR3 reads CASSATTGGDIQYF. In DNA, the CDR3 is TGTGCCAGCAGCGCGACGACAGGGGGGGACATTCAGTACTTC. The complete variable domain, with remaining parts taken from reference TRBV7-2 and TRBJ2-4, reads GAGVSQSPSNKVTEKGKDVELRCDPISGHTALYWYRQSLGQGLEFLIYFQGNSAPDKSGLPSDRFSAERTGGSVSTLTIQRTQQEDSAVYLCASSATTGGDIQYFGAGTRLSVL.

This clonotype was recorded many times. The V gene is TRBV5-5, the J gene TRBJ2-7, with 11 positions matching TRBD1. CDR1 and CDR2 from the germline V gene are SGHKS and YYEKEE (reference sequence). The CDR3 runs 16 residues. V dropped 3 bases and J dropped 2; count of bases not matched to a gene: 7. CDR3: CASSSPGTGGPYEQYF. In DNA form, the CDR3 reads TGTGCCAGCAGCTCCCCCGGGACAGGGGGACCCTACGAGCAGTACTTC. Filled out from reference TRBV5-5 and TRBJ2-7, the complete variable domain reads DAGVTQSPTHLIKTRGQQVTLRCSPISGHKSVSWYQQVLGQGPQFIFQYYEKEERGRGNFPDRFSARQFPNYSSELNVNALLLGDSALYLCASSSPGTGGPYEQYFGPGTRLTVT.

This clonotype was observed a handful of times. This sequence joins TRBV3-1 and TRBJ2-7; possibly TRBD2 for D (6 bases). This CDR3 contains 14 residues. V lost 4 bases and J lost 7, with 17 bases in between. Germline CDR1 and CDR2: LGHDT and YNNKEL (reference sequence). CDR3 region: CASSPQWRAGEQYF. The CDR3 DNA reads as TGTGCCAGCAGCCCACAATGGAGGGCCGGGGAGCAGTACTTC.

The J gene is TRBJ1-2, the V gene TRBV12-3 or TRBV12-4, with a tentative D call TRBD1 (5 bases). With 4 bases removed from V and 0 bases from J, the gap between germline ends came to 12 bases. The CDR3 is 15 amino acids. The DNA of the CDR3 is TGTGCCAGCAGTTCCGGGACTCCAGCTAACTATGGCTACACCTTC. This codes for CASSSGTPANYGYTF.

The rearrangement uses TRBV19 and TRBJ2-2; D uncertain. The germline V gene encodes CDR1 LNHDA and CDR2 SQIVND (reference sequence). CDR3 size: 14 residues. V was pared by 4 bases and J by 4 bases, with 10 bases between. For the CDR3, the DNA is TGTGCCAGTAGTAGTCCTATAATCACCGGGGAGCTGTTTTTT. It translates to CASSSPIITGELFF.

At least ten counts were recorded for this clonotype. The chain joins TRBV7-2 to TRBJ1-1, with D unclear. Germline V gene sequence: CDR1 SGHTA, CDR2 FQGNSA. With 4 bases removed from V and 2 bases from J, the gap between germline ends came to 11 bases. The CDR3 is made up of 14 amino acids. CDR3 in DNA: TGTGCCAGCAGCTCAAGGTGGGGAAACACTGAAGCTTTCTTT. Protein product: CASSSRWGNTEAFF.

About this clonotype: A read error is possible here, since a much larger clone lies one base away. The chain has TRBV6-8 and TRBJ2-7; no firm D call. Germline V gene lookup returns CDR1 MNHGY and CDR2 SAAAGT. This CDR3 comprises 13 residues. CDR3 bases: TGTGCCATCAGTACGGACGAGACCTACGAGCAGTACGTC. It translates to CAISTDETYEQYV.

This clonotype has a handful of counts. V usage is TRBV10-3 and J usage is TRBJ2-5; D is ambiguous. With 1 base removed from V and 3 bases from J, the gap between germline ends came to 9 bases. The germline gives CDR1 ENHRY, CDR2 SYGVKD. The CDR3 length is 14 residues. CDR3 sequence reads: CAISELSREETQYF. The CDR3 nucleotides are TGTGCCATCAGTGAGTTAAGCCGAGAAGAGACCCAGTACTTC.

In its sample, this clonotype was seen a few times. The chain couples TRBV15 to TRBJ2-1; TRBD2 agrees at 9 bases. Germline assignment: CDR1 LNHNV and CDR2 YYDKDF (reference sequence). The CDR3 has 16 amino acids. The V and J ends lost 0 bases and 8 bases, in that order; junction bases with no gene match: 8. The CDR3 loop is CATSRDWSSGVDEQFF. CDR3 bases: TGTGCCACCAGCAGAGATTGGTCTAGCGGGGTGGATGAGCAGTTCTTC.

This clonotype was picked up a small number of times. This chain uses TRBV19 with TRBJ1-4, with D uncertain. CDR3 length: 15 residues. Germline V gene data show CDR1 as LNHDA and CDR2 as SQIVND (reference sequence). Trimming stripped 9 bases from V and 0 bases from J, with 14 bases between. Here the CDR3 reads CASGILGTTNEKLFF. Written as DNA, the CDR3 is TGTGCCAGCGGAATCCTTGGGACAACTAATGAAAAACTGTTTTTT.

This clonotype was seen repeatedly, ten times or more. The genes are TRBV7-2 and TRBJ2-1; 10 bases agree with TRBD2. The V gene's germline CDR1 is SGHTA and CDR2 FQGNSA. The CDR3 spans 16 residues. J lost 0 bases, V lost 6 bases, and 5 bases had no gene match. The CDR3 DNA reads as TGTGCCAGCAGATCCGGACTAGCGGCCTCCTACAATGAGCAGTTCTTC. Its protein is CASRSGLAASYNEQFF.

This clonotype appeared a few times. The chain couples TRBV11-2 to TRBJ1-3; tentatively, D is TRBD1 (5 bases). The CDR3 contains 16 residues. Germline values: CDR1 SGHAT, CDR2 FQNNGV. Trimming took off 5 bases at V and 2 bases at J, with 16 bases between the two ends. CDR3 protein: CASSLGSQGTGNTIYF. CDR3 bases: TGTGCCAGCAGCCTGGGCAGCCAGGGAACTGGAAACACCATATATTTT.

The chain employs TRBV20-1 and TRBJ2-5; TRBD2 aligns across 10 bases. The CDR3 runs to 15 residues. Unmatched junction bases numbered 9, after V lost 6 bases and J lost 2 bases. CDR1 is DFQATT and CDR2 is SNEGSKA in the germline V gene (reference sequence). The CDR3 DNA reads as TGCAGTGCGTTTAGGGGAGCGGGGGGGCAAGAGACCCAGTACTTC. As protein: CSAFRGAGGQETQYF.